This T cell receptor (beta chain) originates from a study of cytomegalovirus exposure and HLA in healthy donors. Study observations and caveats: In a later analysis, at a false discovery rate of 0.05, 15,000 to 20,000 TCR beta sequences matched HLA alleles.

With regard to this clone: The antigen is not known.

The V gene's germline CDR1 is SGDLS and CDR2 YYNGEE. V lost 3 bases and J lost 10; bases outside the gene matches: 4. This CDR3 has 15 residues. Vbeta (60) and Jbeta (13) primers were used in the PCR. Sequencing was performed with immunoSEQ multiplex PCR; in TCRdb, only in-frame clones are kept and a portion is missing. The sample lists 150,000 to 200,000 clones, 81% occurring once. Source material: PBMCs. V usage is TRBV9 and J usage is TRBJ2-1; 16 bases align to TRBD2. The clonotype originates from a man between 40 and 49 years old in good health and CMV-seropositive. The CDR3 nucleotides are TGTGCCAGCAGCGCAGGGACTAGCGGGGGGGACGAGCAGTTCTTC. Translation gives CASSAGTSGGDEQFF.